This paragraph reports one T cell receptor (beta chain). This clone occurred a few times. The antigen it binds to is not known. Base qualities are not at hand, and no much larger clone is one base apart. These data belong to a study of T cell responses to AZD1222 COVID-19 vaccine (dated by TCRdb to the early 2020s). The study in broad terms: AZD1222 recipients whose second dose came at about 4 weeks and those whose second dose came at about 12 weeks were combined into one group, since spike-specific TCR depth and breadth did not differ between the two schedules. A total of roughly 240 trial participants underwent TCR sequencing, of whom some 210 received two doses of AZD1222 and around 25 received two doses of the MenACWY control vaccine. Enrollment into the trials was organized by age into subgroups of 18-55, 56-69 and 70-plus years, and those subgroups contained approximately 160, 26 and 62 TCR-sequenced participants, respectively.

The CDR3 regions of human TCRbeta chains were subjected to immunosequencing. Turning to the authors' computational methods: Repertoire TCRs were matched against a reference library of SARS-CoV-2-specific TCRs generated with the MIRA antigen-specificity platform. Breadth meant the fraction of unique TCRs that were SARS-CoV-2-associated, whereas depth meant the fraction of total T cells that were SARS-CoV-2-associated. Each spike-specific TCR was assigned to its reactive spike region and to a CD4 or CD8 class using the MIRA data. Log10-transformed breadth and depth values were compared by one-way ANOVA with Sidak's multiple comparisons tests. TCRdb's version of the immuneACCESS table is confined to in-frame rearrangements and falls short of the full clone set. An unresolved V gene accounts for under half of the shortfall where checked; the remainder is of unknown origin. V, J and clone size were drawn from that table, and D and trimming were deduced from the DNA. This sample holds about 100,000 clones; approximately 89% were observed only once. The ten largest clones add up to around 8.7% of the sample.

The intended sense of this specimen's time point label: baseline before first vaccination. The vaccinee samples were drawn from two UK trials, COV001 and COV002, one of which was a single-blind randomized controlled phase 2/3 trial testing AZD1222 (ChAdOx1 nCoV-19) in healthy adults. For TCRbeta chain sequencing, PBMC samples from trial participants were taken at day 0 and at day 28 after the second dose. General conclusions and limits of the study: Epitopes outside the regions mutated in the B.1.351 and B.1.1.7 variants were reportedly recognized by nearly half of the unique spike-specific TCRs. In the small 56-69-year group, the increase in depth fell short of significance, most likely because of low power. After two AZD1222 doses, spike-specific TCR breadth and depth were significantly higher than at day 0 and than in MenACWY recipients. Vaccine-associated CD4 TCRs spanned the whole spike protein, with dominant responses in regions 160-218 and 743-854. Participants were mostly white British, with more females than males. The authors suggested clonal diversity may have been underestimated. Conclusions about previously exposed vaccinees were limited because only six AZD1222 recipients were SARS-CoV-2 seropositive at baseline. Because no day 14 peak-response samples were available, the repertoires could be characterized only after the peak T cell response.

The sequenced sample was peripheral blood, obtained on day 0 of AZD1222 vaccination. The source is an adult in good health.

Read as DNA, the sequence is TGTGCCAGTAGTATAGGGGTAAGGGGGGGAAGCAATCAGCCCCAGCATTTT. Its protein reads: CASSIGVRGGSNQPQHF. The sequence links TRBV19 to TRBJ1-5; the D segment could be TRBD1, given 6 matching bases. Relative to germline, V is 1 base shorter and J is 1 base shorter, with 14 bases between their ends. The CDR3 has 17 amino acids, counting the end cysteine and phenylalanine. Solely the CDR3 DNA is kept, with 51 bases framed from the first base. Looking up the germline V gene (reference sequence) yields CDR1 LNHDA and CDR2 SQIVND.